A selection of T cell receptor beta chains follows, all from one sample in a study of cytomegalovirus exposure and HLA in healthy donors. Assay used: immunoSEQ multiplex PCR; TCRdb lists only in-frame clones, some missing. Here the sample spans around 150,000 clones, 75% to 80% being singletons. Sample: PBMCs. The origin of the receptors is a man in his forties or fifties in good health and CMV-seropositive. The CDR3 runs from the conserved cysteine through the conserved F or W. A D gene is named only where the DNA matches it firmly. Only part of the rows carry a size: once, few, many, or a class if the clone is expanded.

CDR3 protein: CASSKVSTGGEGGYTF
CDR3 DNA: TGTGCCAGCAGCAAGGTTTCGACAGGGGGCGAAGGTGGCTACACCTTC
J gene: TRBJ1-2
clone size: .
V gene: TRBV7-9
D gene: TRBD1

CDR3 protein: CASSSGQNTEAFF
CDR3 DNA: TGTGCCAGCTCGAGTGGTCAGAACACTGAAGCTTTCTTT
J gene: TRBJ1-1
clone size: .
V gene: TRBV18
D gene: .

CDR3 protein: CASSLTGYSNQPQHF
CDR3 DNA: TGTGCCAGCAGCCTGACAGGTTATAGCAATCAGCCCCAGCATTTT
J gene: TRBJ1-5
clone size: .
V gene: TRBV11-2
D gene: .

CDR3 protein: CASSQGRVGNSPLHF
CDR3 DNA: TGTGCCAGCAGCCAAGGTCGGGTTGGTAATTCACCCCTCCACTTT
J gene: TRBJ1-6
clone size: .
V gene: TRBV4-2
D gene: .

CDR3 protein: CASSPRGQRNNEQFF
CDR3 DNA: TGCGCCAGCAGCCCCAGGGGGCAACGGAACAATGAGCAGTTCTTC
J gene: TRBJ2-1
clone size: .
V gene: TRBV5-1
D gene: TRBD1

CDR3 protein: CASRPLREGVLSQYF
CDR3 DNA: TGTGCCAGCAGACCCCTCAGGGAGGGGGTATTATCGCAGTATTTT
J gene: TRBJ2-3
clone size: .
V gene: TRBV28
D gene: .

CDR3 protein: CASSQAFGSSSPSTDTQYF
CDR3 DNA: TGTGCCAGCTCGCAGGCATTTGGTTCCTCCAGTCCTAGCACAGATACGCAGTATTTT
J gene: TRBJ2-3
clone size: .
V gene: TRBV18
D gene: .

CDR3 protein: CASSGGQANTEAFF
CDR3 DNA: TGTGCCAGCAGCGGTGGACAGGCGAACACCGAAGCTTTCTTT
J gene: TRBJ1-1
clone size: .
V gene: TRBV9
D gene: TRBD1

CDR3 protein: CASSQDLRQVLRYGYTF
CDR3 DNA: TGTGCCAGCAGCCAAGATCTGCGACAGGTCCTACGTTATGGCTACACCTTC
J gene: TRBJ1-2
clone size: .
V gene: TRBV4-2
D gene: .

CDR3 protein: CASSRGSTEAFF
CDR3 DNA: TGTGCCAGCAGCAGGGGGAGTACTGAAGCTTTCTTT
J gene: TRBJ1-1
clone size: .
V gene: TRBV5-6
D gene: .

CDR3 protein: CASRGGGGNTIYF
CDR3 DNA: TGTGCCAGCAGGGGAGGGGGAGGAAACACCATATATTTT
J gene: TRBJ1-3
clone size: .
V gene: TRBV7-2
D gene: .

CDR3 protein: CASSEWGLNTGELFF
CDR3 DNA: TGTGCCAGCAGTGAGTGGGGACTGAACACCGGGGAGCTGTTTTTT
J gene: TRBJ2-2
clone size: .
V gene: TRBV6-4
D gene: .

CDR3 protein: CASKQGDTQYF
CDR3 DNA: TGTGCCAGCAAGCAGGGGGATACGCAGTATTTT
J gene: TRBJ2-3
clone size: .
V gene: TRBV5-4
D gene: .

CDR3 protein: CASSSSGGLLIPKETQYF
CDR3 DNA: TGTGCCAGCAGCTCCAGCGGGGGCCTGCTTATACCGAAAGAGACCCAGTACTTC
J gene: TRBJ2-5
clone size: once
V gene: TRBV7-2
D gene: TRBD2

CDR3 protein: CASSLQNNQPQHF
CDR3 DNA: TGTGCCAGCAGCTTACAGAATAATCAGCCCCAGCATTTT
J gene: TRBJ1-5
clone size: .
V gene: TRBV7-9
D gene: .

CDR3 protein: CASSKMTGMNTEAFF
CDR3 DNA: TGTGCCAGTAGTAAAATGACAGGAATGAACACTGAAGCTTTCTTT
J gene: TRBJ1-1
clone size: .
V gene: TRBV19
D gene: .

CDR3 protein: CASSLRLAGGPVTDTQYF
CDR3 DNA: TGTGCCAGCAGCTTGCGACTAGCGGGGGGGCCAGTCACAGATACGCAGTATTTT
J gene: TRBJ2-3
clone size: .
V gene: TRBV5-4
D gene: TRBD2

CDR3 protein: CASSNGGGTEAFF
CDR3 DNA: TGTGCCAGTAGTAACGGGGGTGGAACTGAAGCTTTCTTT
J gene: TRBJ1-1
clone size: .
V gene: TRBV19
D gene: .

CDR3 protein: CASSELGEDGYTF
CDR3 DNA: TGTGCCAGCAGTGAATTGGGGGAGGATGGCTACACCTTC
J gene: TRBJ1-2
clone size: .
V gene: TRBV6-1
D gene: .

CDR3 protein: CAIRPTSGAYNEQFF
CDR3 DNA: TGTGCCATCCGCCCGACTAGCGGGGCTTACAATGAGCAGTTCTTC
J gene: TRBJ2-1
clone size: few
V gene: TRBV7-2
D gene: TRBD2

CDR3 protein: CASSLPRTDIGTEAFF
CDR3 DNA: TGTGCCAGCAGCTTACCCCGAACCGACATTGGGACTGAAGCTTTCTTT
J gene: TRBJ1-1
clone size: .
V gene: TRBV7-8
D gene: .

CDR3 protein: CASSVGQTYEQYF
CDR3 DNA: TGTGCCAGCAGCGTAGGGCAAACCTACGAGCAGTACTTC
J gene: TRBJ2-7
clone size: .
V gene: TRBV9
D gene: .

CDR3 protein: CASREQGYSNQPQHF
CDR3 DNA: TGTGCCAGCAGGGAACAGGGTTATAGCAATCAGCCCCAGCATTTT
J gene: TRBJ1-5
clone size: .
V gene: TRBV2
D gene: .

CDR3 protein: CASTLTGGTNEKLFF
CDR3 DNA: TGTGCCAGTACTCTAACAGGGGGCACTAATGAAAAACTGTTTTTT
J gene: TRBJ1-4
clone size: .
V gene: TRBV19
D gene: TRBD1

CDR3 protein: CASSPTINTIYF
CDR3 DNA: TGTGCCAGCAGCCCCACTATAAACACCATATATTTT
J gene: TRBJ1-3
clone size: .
V gene: TRBV13
D gene: .

CDR3 protein: CASSHGPWEQETQYF
CDR3 DNA: TGTGCCAGCAGCCACGGCCCTTGGGAGCAAGAGACCCAGTACTTC
J gene: TRBJ2-5
clone size: few
V gene: TRBV11-2
D gene: .

CDR3 protein: CASRLTGNTEAFF
CDR3 DNA: TGTGCCAGCAGATTGACAGGGAACACTGAAGCTTTCTTT
J gene: TRBJ1-1
clone size: .
V gene: TRBV11-3
D gene: .

CDR3 protein: CATSRDPGVNTQYF
CDR3 DNA: TGTGCCACCAGCAGAGATCCTGGAGTGAATACGCAGTATTTT
J gene: TRBJ2-3
clone size: .
V gene: TRBV15
D gene: .

CDR3 protein: CASSGDWQETQYF
CDR3 DNA: TGTGCCAGCAGCGGCGACTGGCAAGAGACCCAGTACTTC
J gene: TRBJ2-5
clone size: .
V gene: TRBV7-9
D gene: .

CDR3 protein: CASRQDSRYGYTF
CDR3 DNA: TGTGCCAGCAGACAGGACAGTCGATATGGCTACACCTTC
J gene: TRBJ1-2
clone size: .
V gene: TRBV4-2
D gene: .

CDR3 protein: CASSQDHRGPDTIYF
CDR3 DNA: TGCGCCAGCAGCCAGGATCACAGGGGGCCAGACACCATATATTTT
J gene: TRBJ1-3
clone size: .
V gene: TRBV4-3
D gene: TRBD1

CDR3 protein: CASSLITSGSIGYTF
CDR3 DNA: TGTGCCAGCAGCTTGATTACGTCAGGGTCTATTGGCTACACCTTC
J gene: TRBJ1-2
clone size: few
V gene: TRBV5-4
D gene: .

CDR3 protein: CASSNDRGLAEAFF
CDR3 DNA: TGTGCCAGCAGTAACGACAGGGGGCTTGCTGAAGCTTTCTTT
J gene: TRBJ1-1
clone size: .
V gene: TRBV6-5
D gene: TRBD1

CDR3 protein: CASSLGNRGLYNEQFF
CDR3 DNA: TGCGCCAGCAGCTTGGGTAACAGGGGGCTGTACAATGAGCAGTTCTTC
J gene: TRBJ2-1
clone size: .
V gene: TRBV5-1
D gene: TRBD1

CDR3 protein: CASSLGGAGGQETQYF
CDR3 DNA: TGTGCCAGCAGCTTAGGAGGCGCGGGGGGCCAAGAGACCCAGTACTTC
J gene: TRBJ2-5
clone size: .
V gene: TRBV7-2
D gene: TRBD2

CDR3 protein: CASSLRRGGGPGELFF
CDR3 DNA: TGTGCCAGCAGCTTAAGACGTGGGGGGGGGCCCGGGGAGCTGTTTTTT
J gene: TRBJ2-2
clone size: .
V gene: TRBV7-2
D gene: .

CDR3 protein: CASSATSGGSVEQFF
CDR3 DNA: TGTGCCAGCAGCGCGACTAGCGGGGGGTCTGTCGAGCAGTTCTTC
J gene: TRBJ2-1
clone size: .
V gene: TRBV9
D gene: TRBD2

CDR3 protein: CASSTQQGMEETQYF
CDR3 DNA: TGTGCCAGCAGTACTCAACAGGGGATGGAAGAGACCCAGTACTTC
J gene: TRBJ2-5
clone size: few
V gene: TRBV6-1
D gene: TRBD1

CDR3 protein: CASSQGQVSSTDTQYF
CDR3 DNA: TGTGCCAGCAGCCAAGGACAGGTTTCTAGCACAGATACGCAGTATTTT
J gene: TRBJ2-3
clone size: .
V gene: TRBV14
D gene: .

CDR3 protein: CATHGSSAVKNIQYF
CDR3 DNA: TGTGCCACCCACGGATCTAGCGCGGTCAAAAACATTCAGTACTTC
J gene: TRBJ2-4
clone size: .
V gene: TRBV19
D gene: .

CDR3 protein: CASSPRGQGNNEQYF
CDR3 DNA: TGTGCCAGCAGTCCCCGTGGACAGGGGAATAACGAGCAGTACTTC
J gene: TRBJ2-7
clone size: .
V gene: TRBV6-5
D gene: TRBD1

CDR3 protein: CPGSARPDRRYQPQHF
CDR3 DNA: TGTCCTGGGAGCGCACGTCCGGACAGGCGCTATCAGCCCCAGCATTTT
J gene: TRBJ1-5
clone size: .
V gene: TRBV22-1
D gene: .

CDR3 protein: CASRGQFTGELFF
CDR3 DNA: TGTGCCAGCCGCGGACAGTTCACCGGGGAGCTGTTTTTT
J gene: TRBJ2-2
clone size: .
V gene: TRBV6-5
D gene: .

CDR3 protein: CASSVGERAGYNEQFF
CDR3 DNA: TGTGCCAGCAGCGTAGGCGAGAGAGCGGGGTACAATGAGCAGTTCTTC
J gene: TRBJ2-1
clone size: .
V gene: TRBV9
D gene: TRBD2